Shown below are 27 T cell receptor beta chains from a single sample sequenced in a study of CD8 T cells in Susac syndrome. When the RNA was reverse transcribed, random hexamers were used with an input of roughly 0.5 to 1 ug. TCRdb analysed the immunoSEQ multiplex PCR reads with MiXCR anew, one entry per CDR3 protein. The sample holds roughly 200,000 distinct CDR3 sequences, under 97% seen once. The material sequenced was CD4+ T cells from PBMCs. The receptors derive from a human donor with multiple sclerosis.

The chain employs TRBV20-1 and TRBJ1-5; D gene unclear. The length of the CDR3 is 13 residues. CDR1 and CDR2 (germline): DFQATT, SNEGSKA (reference sequence). Trimming pared 3 bases from V and 0 bases from J, leaving 6 bases between. The CDR3 coding sequence is TGCAGTGCTAGGGGCAATAGCAATCAGCCCCAGCATTTT. It is translated as CSARGNSNQPQHF.

This chain links TRBV5-1 with TRBJ2-1; D unresolved. V lost 1 base, J lost 7 bases, and 18 bases lay in between. Looked up from germline, CDR1 is SGHRS and CDR2 is YFSETQ. This CDR3 has 16 amino acids. This chain's CDR3 is CASSLSGLELWNEQFF. Written as DNA, the CDR3 is TGCGCCAGCAGCTTGTCGGGTCTTGAGCTCTGGAATGAGCAGTTCTTC.

The J gene is TRBJ1-5, the V gene TRBV20-1; D uncertain. This CDR3 is 16 amino acids long. Germline values: CDR1 DFQATT, CDR2 SNEGSKA (reference sequence). Trimming took 0 bases from V and 1 from J, leaving 13 bases between them. Here the CDR3 DNA reads TGCAGTGCTAGAGATCCCCTGGGAAACAGCAATCAGCCCCAGCATTTT. Its protein is CSARDPLGNSNQPQHF.

The CDR3 DNA reads TGCAGCGTCCGCAGATGGGGGGCTGAAGCTTTCTTT. This encodes CSVRRWGAEAFF. The rearrangement joins TRBV29-1 to TRBJ1-1, with D maybe TRBD1 (5 bases). V was cut by 6 bases and J by 6 bases, with 14 bases left in between. This CDR3 region has 12 residues. Germline assignment: CDR1 SQVTM and CDR2 ANQGSEA.

The genes are TRBV5-1 and TRBJ2-1; no firm D call. Germline CDR1 reads SGHRS; CDR2 reads YFSETQ. This CDR3 comprises 15 residues. Trimming removed 1 base at V and 0 bases at J, with 8 bases between. The CDR3 DNA sequence: TGCGCCAGCAGCTTGACACCTAACTCCTACAATGAGCAGTTCTTC. Translated, it gives CASSLTPNSYNEQFF.

The gene calls are TRBV11-2 and TRBJ2-1; 10 positions match TRBD1. The J segment lost 6 bases and the V segment lost 1 base, leaving 12 bases of the junction unmatched. The germline gives CDR1 SGHAT, CDR2 FQNNGV. This CDR3 has 18 amino acids. CDR3 residues: CASSLGEIWDRGINEQFF. The CDR3 region has the DNA TGTGCCAGCAGCTTAGGAGAAATTTGGGACAGGGGAATCAATGAGCAGTTCTTC.

V is TRBV2 and J is TRBJ1-2, with D possibly TRBD1 on 5 matching bases. The CDR3 is made up of 16 amino acids. With 3 bases removed from V and 0 bases from J, the gap between germline ends came to 14 bases. CDR1 and CDR2 (germline): SNHLY, FYNNEI. Here the CDR3 reads CASSERTTLSNYGYTF. In DNA form, the CDR3 reads TGTGCCAGCAGTGAGAGGACAACCTTATCTAACTATGGCTACACCTTC.

The rearrangement uses TRBV5-1 and TRBJ1-2; D is ambiguous. Germline assignment: CDR1 SGHRS and CDR2 YFSETQ. This CDR3 contains 13 residues. The V gene lost 3 bases and the J gene lost 6 bases, with 12 bases spanning the gap. The CDR3 DNA reads as TGCGCCAGCAGCTACCAATCTAAGGATGGCTACACCTTC. It is translated as CASSYQSKDGYTF.

This chain uses TRBV6-2 or TRBV6-3 with TRBJ1-5, with no clear D. This CDR3 contains 11 residues. Between the trimmed V and J ends, which lost 8 bases and 3 bases, there was a span of 5 bases. Germline CDR1 MNHEY, CDR2 SVGEGT. CDR3 sequence: CASGNNQPQHF. In DNA form, the CDR3 reads TGTGCCAGCGGCAACAATCAGCCCCAGCATTTT.

V and J are TRBV30 and TRBJ1-1; D may be TRBD1 (6 bases). The V end lost 5 bases, the J end lost 7 bases, and 11 bases lay between the germline ends. CDR1 and CDR2 from the germline V gene are GTSNPN and SVGIG (reference sequence). The CDR3 consists of 11 residues. CDR3 in amino acids: CAWQDSFEAFF. Here the CDR3 DNA reads TGTGCCTGGCAGGACAGCTTTGAAGCTTTCTTT. The full variable domain, with the rest looked up from reference TRBV30 and TRBJ1-1, is SQTIHQWPATLVQPVGSPLSLECTVEGTSNPNLYWYRQAAGRGLQLLFYSVGIGQISSEVPQNLSASRPQDRQFILSSKKLLLSDSGFYLCAWQDSFEAFFGQGTRLTVV.

The V call is TRBV30, the J call TRBJ2-3, with 14 bases matching TRBD2. The CDR3 covers 17 residues. From germline, CDR1 is GTSNPN and CDR2 SVGIG (reference sequence). With 3 bases clipped from V and 8 bases from J, the junction kept 13 bases outside the gene matches. The CDR3 nucleotides are TGTGCCTGGAGCCTAATCGCGACTAGCGGGGGGGCAGGTACGCAGTATTTT. It is translated as CAWSLIATSGGAGTQYF.

The chain employs TRBV20-1 and TRBJ2-7; TRBD1 might be the D (5 bases). Trimming stripped 5 bases from V and 6 bases from J, with 17 bases between. Germline lookup yields CDR1 DFQATT and CDR2 SNEGSKA (reference sequence). The CDR3 runs to 13 residues. Here the CDR3 reads CSALSPTVREQYF. CDR3 sequence (DNA): TGCAGTGCTCTTAGCCCGACAGTCCGCGAGCAGTACTTC.

This rearrangement joins TRBV6-2 or TRBV6-3 to TRBJ2-7; D gene unclear. V was trimmed by 2 bases and J by 5 bases, leaving 7 bases between them. CDR1 MNHEY and CDR2 SVGEGT come from the germline V gene. This CDR3 is built from 12 residues. CDR3 DNA: TGTGCCAGCAGTTACGCCGAACACGAGCAGTACTTC. This translates into CASSYAEHEQYF.

This chain joins TRBV6-2 or TRBV6-3 and TRBJ1-5, with no clear D. Germline-derived CDR1 and CDR2 are MNHEY and SVGEGT. This CDR3 has 13 amino acids. Trimming shortened V by 11 bases and J by 3 bases, and 14 bases separated the two germline ends. CDR3 sequence (DNA): TGTGCCGGAGGCCCCCGCAACAATCAGCCCCAGCATTTT. This encodes CAGGPRNNQPQHF.

The V call is TRBV9, the J call TRBJ1-2; D is possibly TRBD1 (5 bases). V shed 1 base and J shed 6 bases, with 19 bases lying between them. From germline, CDR1 is SGDLS and CDR2 YYNGEE. The CDR3 spans 16 residues. The DNA for the CDR3 is TGTGCCAGCAGCGTATTCCCCTTAGGGGCACAGAATGGCTACACCTTC. Translation gives CASSVFPLGAQNGYTF.

The V call is TRBV28, the J call TRBJ1-2; 9 bases map to TRBD1. Per the germline V gene, CDR1 is MDHEN and CDR2 is SYDVKM. The CDR3 extends over 15 amino acids. The V and J ends lost 6 bases and 8 bases, in that order; junction bases with no gene match: 13. CDR3 sequence (DNA): TGTGCCAGCAGCAATCCGGGACAGGGTTTGGAAGGCTACACCTTC. Protein product: CASSNPGQGLEGYTF.

This chain links TRBV24-1 with TRBJ2-7, with TRBD1 identical over 8 bases. Trimming removed 10 bases from V and 2 bases from J; junction bases left unmatched: 0. Germline CDR1 KGHDR, CDR2 SFDVKD. The CDR3 has 11 residues. CDR3 sequence: CATGQAYEQYF. The CDR3 region has the DNA TGTGCCACGGGACAGGCCTACGAGCAGTACTTC.

V is TRBV7-2 and J is TRBJ1-2; TRBD1 might be the D (6 bases). The CDR3 has 13 residues. Per the germline V gene, CDR1 is SGHTA and CDR2 is FQGNSA. V was shortened by 7 bases and J by 4 bases, with 13 bases between the two germline ends. CDR3 sequence: CASTKGGAYGYTF. The CDR3 DNA sequence: TGTGCCAGCACCAAGGGGGGGGCCTATGGCTACACCTTC. Full variable domain (missing parts from reference TRBV7-2 and TRBJ1-2): GAGVSQSPSNKVTEKGKDVELRCDPISGHTALYWYRQSLGQGLEFLIYFQGNSAPDKSGLPSDRFSAERTGGSVSTLTIQRTQQEDSAVYLCASTKGGAYGYTFGSGTRLTVV.

V usage is TRBV27 and J usage is TRBJ2-7; maybe TRBD2 (6 bases). The CDR3 contains 14 residues. The V gene lost 4 bases and the J gene lost 6 bases, with 16 bases spanning the gap. Per germline, CDR1 MNHEY and CDR2 SMNVEV (reference sequence). DNA for the CDR3: TGTGCCAGCAGTTCCCCGGGACTGCGGTCCGAGCAGTACTTC. Translation gives CASSSPGLRSEQYF.

The chain combines TRBV3-1 with TRBJ1-2; D gene ambiguous. Germline V CDR1 and CDR2: LGHDT, YNNKEL (reference sequence). The CDR3 is 12 amino acids. The V and J ends lost 2 bases and 5 bases respectively, with 6 bases between them. CDR3 DNA: TGTGCCAGCAGCCAATCATTTTATGGCTACACCTTC. Translated, it gives CASSQSFYGYTF.

This clonotype has a handful of counts. V usage is TRBV2 and J usage is TRBJ2-1, with a possible D match to TRBD2 (6 bases). CDR3 length equals 13 residues. In germline, CDR1 is SNHLY, CDR2 FYNNEI. Trimming removed 8 bases from V and 4 bases from J, with 12 bases in between. The CDR3 DNA sequence: TGTGCCAGCTCAAGGGACTCTTACAATGAGCAGTTCTTC. Protein sequence: CASSRDSYNEQFF.

The chain combines TRBV19 with TRBJ2-3; TRBD1 agrees at 7 bases. Per germline, CDR1 LNHDA and CDR2 SQIVND (reference sequence). The junction had 9 bases not matched to a gene; V was cut back by 5 bases and J by 4 bases. CDR3 length: 15 amino acids. CDR3 sequence (DNA): TGTGCCAGTAGTCTTGACAGGGCGACCGCAGATACGCAGTATTTT. Translating it yields CASSLDRATADTQYF.

V usage is TRBV5-1 and J usage is TRBJ2-1; 9 bases are a match to TRBD1. This CDR3 is 15 amino acids long. CDR1 is SGHRS, CDR2 YFSETQ, per germline. Trimming at V came to 0 bases and at J to 5 bases, leaving 3 bases not matched to a gene. The CDR3 DNA follows: TGCGCCAGCAGCTTGGCCGGGACAGGGCACAATGAGCAGTTCTTC. Amino acid sequence: CASSLAGTGHNEQFF.

The chain links TRBV14 to TRBJ2-5, with a weak D call TRBD1 (5 bases). V was clipped by 0 bases and J by 5 bases, with 16 bases between them. Germline V gives CDR1 SGHDN, CDR2 FVKESK. This CDR3 has 16 residues. CDR3 DNA: TGTGCCAGCAGCCAAGACTTACAGGCGGCCAGGGAGACCCAGTACTTC. As protein: CASSQDLQAARETQYF.

The V and J genes are TRBV18 and TRBJ2-5, with 7 bases lining up with TRBD1. CDR1 and CDR2 (germline): KGHSH, LQKENI. V shed 5 bases and J 5 bases; nucleotides not matched to a gene: 8. The CDR3 length is 14 residues. CDR3 region: CASSKRQGRETQYF. CDR3 sequence (DNA): TGTGCCAGCTCAAAACGACAGGGACGGGAGACCCAGTACTTC.

This chain links TRBV18 with TRBJ2-2; D remains unclear. The CDR3 runs to 12 residues. V lost 2 bases and J lost 6, with 4 bases in between. Per germline, CDR1 KGHSH and CDR2 LQKENI. The CDR3 spells CASSPMAGELFF. The CDR3 DNA reads as TGTGCCAGCTCACCAATGGCCGGGGAGCTGTTTTTT.

The genes are TRBV28 and TRBJ2-7; the D gene is possibly TRBD2 (6 bases). The germline V and J ends were trimmed by 8 bases and 5 bases, with 25 bases remaining between them. This CDR3 is built from 16 residues. Germline V lookup: CDR1 MDHEN, CDR2 SYDVKM. The CDR3 protein is CASARIRARGYHEQYF. In DNA form, the CDR3 reads TGTGCCAGCGCGCGGATCAGAGCGCGGGGATACCACGAGCAGTACTTC.